A single TCR beta chain is shown here with its context. Participants were aged about 18 to 90 years, lived in 24 US areas, and enrolled virtually. This entry is derived from a study of blood T cell repertoires in COVID-19. Study-level information: Italy, Spain and the United States were the sources of the convalescent and acute COVID-19 samples. Sources were T cells, B-cell-depleted T cells, or PBMCs; the material itself was cDNA or gDNA.

Per the study methods: Researchers report that nucleated cell counts were estimated from reference gene primer amplification. Method: immunoSEQ multiplex PCR; TCRdb's copy keeps in-frame clones and lacks some. The DNA was the basis for D and trimming; V, J and clone size are from that table. The sample consists of 500,000 or so clones, about nine tenths of them appearing once. The germline V and J ends were trimmed by 4 bases and 0 bases, with 8 bases remaining between them. The CDR3 is 13 residues long. Germline-derived CDR1 and CDR2 are SGHRS and YFSETQ. The TCR originated in a young woman who had recovered from COVID-19. Specimen: PBMCs or T cells enriched from blood (not recorded which). The V call is TRBV5-1, the J call TRBJ2-7; tentatively, D is TRBD1 (5 bases). As DNA, the CDR3 is TGCGCCAGCAGCGTTCAGGGCTCCTACGAGCAGTACTTC. Translating gives CASSVQGSYEQYF.